The 12 T cell receptor beta chains in this list originate from one sample, sequenced in a study of T-cell memory formation after mild COVID-19. TCRdb ran MiXCR on the 5' RACE reads and lists one entry per CDR3 protein. Found here are about 15,000 distinct CDR3 sequences, over 20% of them singletons; the top ten hold 50% to 65%. Material: PBMCs or a T cell subset sorted from them (not recorded which). The receptors come from a man aged 18 to 30 who had mild COVID-19 (a few samples of this study predate the infection). Cell type and time point are not known.

This sequence joins TRBV12-3 or TRBV12-4 and TRBJ1-2; the D gene is possibly TRBD1 (6 bases). Trimming stripped 5 bases from V and 4 bases from J, with 8 bases between. This CDR3 is built from 12 residues. The CDR3, as DNA: TGTGCCAGCAGTCTGACAGGCTATGGCTACACCTTC. Translation: CASSLTGYGYTF.

This clonotype appeared many times. The J gene is TRBJ1-1, the V gene TRBV4-3; D ambiguous. Trimming removed 1 base from V and 9 bases from J, with 9 bases in between. The CDR3 consists of 12 residues. Germline V gene sequence: CDR1 LGHNA, CDR2 YSLEER. The CDR3, as DNA: TGCGCCAGCAGCCAAGTTCGAGGTCAAGCTTTCTTT. This codes for CASSQVRGQAFF.

This clonotype was counted between two and nine times. The chain is built from TRBV19 and TRBJ2-3; no definite D call. Trimming took 7 bases from V and 5 from J, leaving 16 bases between them. The CDR3 covers 14 residues. Germline CDR1 LNHDA, CDR2 SQIVND (reference sequence). The CDR3 nucleotides read TGTGCCAGTACCCCGAAGTTGACCCAAGATACGCAGTATTTT. This translates into CASTPKLTQDTQYF.

This clonotype was seen at least ten times. The rearrangement joins TRBV13 to TRBJ2-1; D is ambiguous. Trimming removed 1 base from V and 0 bases from J, with 7 bases in between. The CDR3 spans 15 residues. Germline-derived CDR1 and CDR2 are PRHDT and FYEKMQ (reference sequence). CDR3 in amino acids: CASSLVAVSYNEQFF. The DNA of the CDR3 is TGTGCCAGCAGCTTAGTGGCGGTCTCCTACAATGAGCAGTTCTTC. Based on the CDR3 plus reference TRBV13 and TRBJ2-1, the full variable domain is AAGVIQSPRHLIKEKRETATLKCYPIPRHDTVYWYQQGPGQDPQFLISFYEKMQSDKGSIPDRFSAQQFSDYHSELNMSSLELGDSALYFCASSLVAVSYNEQFFGPGTRLTVL.

The chain couples TRBV12-3 or TRBV12-4 to TRBJ2-7; D uncertain. The CDR3 extends over 16 amino acids. V lost 3 bases and J 1 base, leaving 16 bases between the germline ends. CDR3 residues: CASSLNSVVGSYEQYF. The CDR3 coding sequence is TGTGCCAGCAGTTTGAACTCCGTTGTCGGATCCTACGAGCAGTACTTC.

This clonotype appeared many times. The J gene is TRBJ2-1, the V gene TRBV6-2 or TRBV6-3, with TRBD2 identical over 7 bases. In germline, CDR1 is MNHEY, CDR2 SVGEGT. The CDR3 has 14 residues. V dropped 2 bases and J dropped 9; count of bases not matched to a gene: 7. The CDR3 DNA sequence: TGTGCCAGCAGTTACCGTGGAGGCGGGAGTGAGCAGTTCTTC. It is translated as CASSYRGGGSEQFF.

Ten or more counts support this clonotype. V gene TRBV6-6 combines with J gene TRBJ2-5, with 7 bases matching TRBD1. Trimming removed 6 bases from V and 2 bases from J; junction bases left unmatched: 6. Germline V gene lookup returns CDR1 MNHNY and CDR2 SVGAGI (reference sequence). This CDR3 comprises 14 residues. The CDR3 is CASSKGQPQETQYF. CDR3 in DNA: TGTGCCAGCAGCAAGGGACAGCCACAAGAGACCCAGTACTTC.

This clonotype was seen at least ten times. The CDR3 protein is CASTARASKGDSNQPQHF. The CDR3 DNA follows: TGTGCCAGCACAGCTCGGGCCTCAAAAGGGGATAGCAATCAGCCCCAGCATTTT. The chain links TRBV7-9 to TRBJ1-5, with D tentatively TRBD1 (5 bases). In germline, CDR1 is SEHNR, CDR2 FQNEAQ (reference sequence). CDR3 length: 18 residues. Trimming left V 7 bases short and J 0 bases short, with 22 bases between.

The V gene is TRBV12-3 or TRBV12-4, the J gene TRBJ2-2; unclear D gene. Trimming cost V 6 bases and J 6 bases, with 11 bases left between them. The CDR3 runs 13 residues. The CDR3 sequence: CASSPGGAGELFF. The CDR3 DNA reads TGTGCCAGCAGCCCGGGCGGCGCCGGGGAGCTGTTTTTT.

The rearrangement uses TRBV9 and TRBJ2-7; perhaps TRBD2 as D (5 bases). V lost 0 bases to trimming and J lost 2 bases, with 9 bases between them. This CDR3 has 14 residues. The germline CDR1 and CDR2 sequences are SGDLS and YYNGEE. CDR3 sequence (DNA): TGTGCCAGCAGCGTAGGAGGGTCCACCTACGAGCAGTACTTC. As protein: CASSVGGSTYEQYF.

The chain recombines TRBV5-1 with TRBJ2-1; a possible D gene is TRBD1 (5 bases). V was clipped by 5 bases and J by 0 bases, with 9 bases between them. The CDR3 is 14 residues long. Germline V CDR1 and CDR2: SGHRS, YFSETQ. This CDR3 is CASSLGPSYNEQFF. CDR3 in DNA: TGCGCCAGCAGTCTGGGGCCCTCCTACAATGAGCAGTTCTTC. Drawing the rest from reference TRBV5-1 and TRBJ2-1, the complete variable domain is KAGVTQTPRYLIKTRGQQVTLSCSPISGHRSVSWYQQTPGQGLQFLFEYFSETQRNKGNFPGRFSGRQFSNSRSEMNVSTLELGDSALYLCASSLGPSYNEQFFGPGTRLTVL.

This clonotype came up a few times. The CDR3, as DNA: TGTGCCAGCAGCTCCGGGGACAGGGCTCGCACAGATACGCAGTATTTT. It yields the protein CASSSGDRARTDTQYF. V is TRBV11-3 and J is TRBJ2-3; 9 bases are a match to TRBD1. V gave up 4 bases and J gave up 1 base; unmatched junction bases: 6. There are 16 residues in the CDR3. Germline V gives CDR1 SGHNT, CDR2 YENEEA.